This TCR beta chain was retrieved from a study of regulatory T cells in long-lasting Graves disease. Ten or more counts support this clonotype. Noted time point: newly diagnosed GD, antithyroid drugs for less than 3 months. PBMC-extracted RNA yielded the TCR library. CDR3 length: 12 amino acids. CDR1 is SGHTA and CDR2 is FQGNSA in the germline V gene. With V trimmed by 2 bases and J by 9 bases, 0 bases remained unmatched. The authors built TCR beta libraries using iRepertoire HTBI primers and Arm-PCR of CDR3 regions. MiXCR was run by TCRdb on the multiplex PCR reads, yielding one entry per CDR3 protein. This table has approximately 540,000 distinct CDR3 sequences, around 12% appearing once. The same data also went into a second study, on T cells in Graves' hyperthyroidism and ophthalmopathy.

This sequence originates from a woman aged 25 to 39 with Graves disease. The material sequenced was peripheral blood mononuclear cells (PBMCs), taken at new diagnosis, from a patient treated with antithyroid drugs. This sequence joins TRBV7-2 and TRBJ2-3, with 9 positions matching TRBD2. CDR3 amino acids: CASSLLAGTQYF. The CDR3 nucleotides are TGTGCCAGCAGCTTACTAGCGGGAACGCAGTATTTT. The full variable domain, its missing parts supplied by reference TRBV7-2 and TRBJ2-3, is GAGVSQSPSNKVTEKGKDVELRCDPISGHTALYWYRQSLGQGLEFLIYFQGNSAPDKSGLPSDRFSAERTGGSVSTLTIQRTQQEDSAVYLCASSLLAGTQYFGPGTRLTVL.